Shown below are 12 T cell receptor beta chains from a single sample sequenced in a study of shared T cell receptors in the human thymus. The method was immunoSEQ multiplex PCR; TCRdb's version includes in-frame clones alone and lacks a portion of them. The table includes some 760,000 clones, approximately 83% detected once. These data were also filed under a second study, of human thymus T cells.

Sequencing was done on a sample of thymocytes. The receptors come from a girl less than two years old with a congenital heart defect.

This chain's CDR3 is CASSVTSGGAHPPDTQYF. CDR3 bases: TGCGCCAGCAGCGTCACTAGCGGGGGGGCCCACCCTCCAGATACGCAGTATTTT. The chain combines TRBV5-1 with TRBJ2-3; 13 bases line up with TRBD2. Trimming took 4 bases from V and 4 from J; bases not matched to a gene: 12. The CDR3 length is 18 residues. Per germline, CDR1 SGHRS and CDR2 YFSETQ. The complete variable domain, with remaining parts taken from reference TRBV5-1 and TRBJ2-3, reads KAGVTQTPRYLIKTRGQQVTLSCSPISGHRSVSWYQQTPGQGLQFLFEYFSETQRNKGNFPGRFSGRQFSNSRSEMNVSTLELGDSALYLCASSVTSGGAHPPDTQYFGPGTRLTVL.

The chain recombines TRBV4-3 with TRBJ1-4; D is undetermined. Trimming took 0 bases from V and 5 from J, leaving 16 bases between them. Germline values: CDR1 LGHNA, CDR2 YSLEER. This CDR3 spans 17 amino acids. This chain's CDR3 is CASSQDSLWASNEKLFF. CDR3 bases: TGCGCCAGCAGCCAAGACAGCCTATGGGCCAGCAATGAAAAACTGTTTTTT.

The chain is built from TRBV6-1 and TRBJ1-1; TRBD1 is a possible D gene (6 bases). This CDR3 region has 13 residues. V was pared by 8 bases and J by 5 bases, with 15 bases between. From germline, CDR1 is MNHNS and CDR2 SASEGT. The CDR3 is CASRQGSATEAFF. The CDR3 nucleotides read TGTGCCAGCCGCCAGGGGAGCGCTACTGAAGCTTTCTTT.

This clone was seen a handful of times. V and J are TRBV19 and TRBJ1-1, with 9 bases matching TRBD1. The CDR3 is 14 amino acids. The J segment lost 5 bases and the V segment lost 7 bases, leaving 8 bases of the junction unmatched. Germline CDR1 and CDR2: LNHDA and SQIVND (reference sequence). The CDR3 DNA is TGTGCCAGTATCACAGGGGGCGAAGGAACTGAAGCTTTCTTT. Protein: CASITGGEGTEAFF.

The rearrangement uses TRBV7-3 and TRBJ2-6; TRBD2 is a possible D gene (5 bases). CDR3 size: 19 residues. Per the germline V gene, CDR1 is SGHTA and CDR2 is FQGTGA. V was clipped by 3 bases and J by 0 bases, with 18 bases between them. CDR3 protein: CASSFRGDKGVSGANVLTF. CDR3 DNA: TGTGCCAGCAGCTTCAGAGGAGACAAGGGAGTCTCTGGGGCCAACGTCCTGACTTTC.

The chain recombines TRBV6-1 with TRBJ2-2, with 13 positions matching TRBD2. V dropped 2 bases and J dropped 4; count of bases not matched to a gene: 4. Looked up from germline, CDR1 is MNHNS and CDR2 is SASEGT. The CDR3 totals 17 residues. The CDR3 loop is CASSELGLAGTTGELFF. The CDR3 nucleotides read TGTGCCAGCAGTGAATTGGGACTAGCGGGGACCACCGGGGAGCTGTTTTTT.

Only one count was recorded for this clone. The V and J genes are TRBV2 and TRBJ1-6; perhaps TRBD1 as D (6 bases). V lost 7 bases and J lost 14, with 24 bases in between. CDR1 is SNHLY and CDR2 is FYNNEI in the germline V gene. There are 15 residues in the CDR3. CDR3 nucleotides: TGTGCCAGCATTTACCTCACAGGGCCGATCGGAACCCTCCACTTT. Protein: CASIYLTGPIGTLHF.

This clone was seen just once. The J gene is TRBJ2-1, the V gene TRBV7-8; weak D call: TRBD1 (5 bases). The germline CDR1 and CDR2 sequences are SGHVS and FQNEAQ. The germline V and J ends were trimmed by 3 bases and 7 bases, with 25 bases remaining between them. The CDR3 has 18 amino acids. The CDR3 loop is CASSFYGNTGRVGNEQFF. The CDR3 DNA sequence: TGTGCCAGCAGCTTCTACGGCAACACAGGTCGGGTAGGGAATGAGCAGTTCTTC.

The CDR3: CATSRGSGYGYTF. CDR3 in DNA: TGTGCCACCAGCAGAGGTTCGGGGTATGGCTACACCTTC. The chain uses TRBV15 and TRBJ1-2; D unresolved. The CDR3 covers 13 residues. In germline, CDR1 is LNHNV, CDR2 YYDKDF (reference sequence). Between the trimmed V and J ends, which lost 1 base and 5 bases, there was a span of 8 bases.

The rearrangement joins TRBV9 to TRBJ1-2; 8 bases fit TRBD1. With 0 bases clipped from V and 3 bases from J, the junction kept 1 base outside the gene matches. Per germline, CDR1 SGDLS and CDR2 YYNGEE. The CDR3 length is 14 residues. CDR3 residues: CASSVGGQDYGYTF. DNA of the CDR3: TGTGCCAGCAGCGTAGGGGGACAGGACTATGGCTACACCTTC.

This clone was picked up one time. J is TRBJ1-1 and V is TRBV5-4, with TRBD1 matching over 7 bases. Germline V gene data show CDR1 as SGHNT and CDR2 as YYREEE (reference sequence). This CDR3 spans 15 amino acids. Trimming removed 4 bases from V and 3 bases from J; junction bases left unmatched: 9. CDR3: CASSQTGRRDTEAFF. The CDR3 region has the DNA TGTGCCAGCAGCCAGACAGGGAGACGGGACACTGAAGCTTTCTTT.

The gene calls are TRBV5-1 and TRBJ2-2; 9 positions agree with TRBD2. This CDR3 comprises 14 residues. Per germline, CDR1 SGHRS and CDR2 YFSETQ. V lost 1 base to trimming and J lost 7 bases; unmatched junction nucleotides: 2. The CDR3 nucleotides read TGCGCCAGCAGCTTGCTAGCGGGGCGCGGGGAGCTGTTTTTT. Protein: CASSLLAGRGELFF.